These 22 T cell receptor beta chains were sequenced from one sample in a study of blood T cells in healthy people across ages. Primers used in a second PCR of about 7 to 12 cycles were a sample-barcoded 5' primer and a J-beta primer mix. TCRdb independently ran MiXCR on the 5' RACE reads; one entry per CDR3 protein. This sample has about 780,000 distinct CDR3 sequences; about 42% occur once, and the top ten carry about a sixth. Sequenced material: blood. The receptors shown here come from a man at least 80 years old in good health.

The chain joins TRBV5-1 to TRBJ2-1; the D gene is possibly TRBD1 (6 bases). Germline CDR1 reads SGHRS; CDR2 reads YFSETQ. CDR3 size: 15 residues. Trimming took 5 bases from V and 8 from J, leaving 20 bases between them. CDR3 DNA: TGCGCCAGCAGTTTAGGACAGTTCCAAGTGGATGAGCAGTTCTTC. As protein: CASSLGQFQVDEQFF.

The chain employs TRBV4-3 and TRBJ1-4, with D perhaps matching TRBD1 (6 bases). Germline V gene lookup returns CDR1 LGHNA and CDR2 YSLEER. Trimming removed 4 bases from V and 2 bases from J, with 14 bases in between. The CDR3 has 16 residues. The CDR3: CASSRSGQLTNEKLFF. The CDR3 nucleotides are TGCGCCAGCAGCCGAAGCGGACAGTTGACTAATGAAAAACTGTTTTTT.

In its sample, this clonotype was seen a few times. This chain joins TRBV7-9 and TRBJ2-1; D is unresolved. The germline CDR1 and CDR2 sequences are SEHNR and FQNEAQ (reference sequence). Deletions cut 5 bases from V and 9 bases from J, with 11 bases between. The CDR3 covers 12 residues. The DNA for the CDR3 is TGTGCCAGCAGCCCCAATCTCGGTGAGCAGTTCTTC. This encodes CASSPNLGEQFF.

This clonotype was seen once. The J gene is TRBJ1-1, the V gene TRBV25-1; D is perhaps TRBD1 (5 bases). In germline, CDR1 is MGHDK, CDR2 SYGVNS. V lost 4 bases, J lost 8 bases, and 11 bases lay in between. CDR3 size: 12 residues. CDR3 loop: CASSAWGTEAFF. CDR3 in DNA: TGTGCCAGCAGTGCTTGGGGGACCGAAGCTTTCTTT. The full variable domain, with the rest looked up from reference TRBV25-1 and TRBJ1-1, is EADIYQTPRYLVIGTGKKITLECSQTMGHDKMYWYQQDPGMELHLIHYSYGVNSTEKGDLSSESTVSRIRTEHFPLTLESARPSHTSQYLCASSAWGTEAFFGQGTRLTVV.

CDR3 DNA: TGCGCCAGCAGCTTGGAGGCTCCTAATGAAAAACTGTTTTTT. It yields the protein CASSLEAPNEKLFF. V gene TRBV5-1 combines with J gene TRBJ1-4; no clear D gene. Germline values: CDR1 SGHRS, CDR2 YFSETQ. The CDR3 runs 14 residues. Trimming removed 0 bases from V and 3 bases from J, with 6 bases in between.

Details on this clonotype: Given a much more abundant clone one base away, this may be a read error. V and J are TRBV9 and TRBJ2-5, with D possibly being TRBD2 (5 bases). Germline CDR1 SGDLS, CDR2 YYNGEE. The CDR3 is made up of 16 amino acids. V was pared by 0 bases and J by 11 bases, with 23 bases between. The CDR3 DNA follows: TGTGCCAGCAGCGTAGCGGATCGAGGGTGGAACACTGAGCAGTACTTC. Its translation is CASSVADRGWNTEQYF.

Worth noting for this clonotype: This CDR3 fails to terminate in the conserved phenylalanine or tryptophan, so it likely reflects a read error. The chain employs TRBV9 and TRBJ2-1; 10 bases agree with TRBD2. V gave up 3 bases and J gave up 7 bases; unmatched junction bases: 10. The CDR3 spans 16 residues. Germline loops: CDR1 SGDLS, CDR2 YYNGEE. The CDR3 protein is CASSARLSGRRNEQFL. As DNA, the CDR3 is TGTGCCAGCAGCGCTAGACTTAGCGGGAGGAGGAATGAGCAGTTCTTG.

This clonotype was observed a few times. The chain has TRBV27 and TRBJ2-7; 8 bases line up with TRBD1. The junction had 5 bases not matched to a gene; V was cut back by 5 bases and J by 2 bases. The CDR3 is made up of 14 amino acids. Germline CDR1 is MNHEY and CDR2 is SMNVEV (reference sequence). The CDR3 coding sequence is TGTGCCAGCAGTAGAAGGGGACAGGCCTACGAGCAGTACTTC. This sequence encodes CASSRRGQAYEQYF.

The rearrangement joins TRBV7-9 to TRBJ2-5; D not resolved. There are 11 residues in the CDR3. V lost 0 bases to trimming and J lost 11 bases, with 7 bases between them. From germline, CDR1 is SEHNR and CDR2 FQNEAQ (reference sequence). The CDR3 here is CASSLATEQYF. The CDR3, as DNA: TGTGCCAGCAGCTTAGCCACGGAGCAGTACTTC.

The genes are TRBV24-1 and TRBJ2-7; D unresolved. With 0 bases removed from V and 3 bases from J, the gap between germline ends came to 8 bases. There are 14 residues in the CDR3. Germline CDR1 is KGHDR and CDR2 is SFDVKD. CDR3 nucleotide sequence: TGTGCCACCAGTGATTTGGGGCAGAACTACGAGCAGTACTTC. Its translation is CATSDLGQNYEQYF.

The chain recombines TRBV10-3 with TRBJ2-2; TRBD2 agrees at 9 bases. J was trimmed by 8 bases and V by 4 bases; bases with no gene match: 17. Germline V gene sequence: CDR1 ENHRY, CDR2 SYGVKD. The length of the CDR3 is 18 residues. The CDR3 bases are TGTGCCATCAGTGCTCTGTCCCCGTCAGGTCTAGCGGGAGGGGAGCTGTTTTTT. It specifies CAISALSPSGLAGGELFF.

The chain is built from TRBV20-1 and TRBJ2-4; 10 positions match TRBD1. TRBJ2-7 explains the end of the DNA better; the J call may be wrong. The CDR3 has 15 residues. CDR1 is DFQATT and CDR2 is SNEGSKA in the germline V gene (reference sequence). The CDR3 loop reads CSARERGQGFYEQYF. CDR3 DNA sequence: TGCAGTGCTAGAGAGAGGGGACAGGGGTTCTACGAGCAGTACTTC.

The chain has TRBV20-1 and TRBJ2-4; 8 bases line up with TRBD2. Germline CDR1 reads DFQATT; CDR2 reads SNEGSKA (reference sequence). The V segment lost 3 bases and the J segment 5 bases; nucleotides outside the gene matches: 6. This CDR3 has 14 residues. The CDR3 is CSASRGGHENIQYF. The CDR3 DNA follows: TGCAGTGCTAGCCGGGGGGGCCACGAAAACATTCAGTACTTC.

The J gene is TRBJ2-3, the V gene TRBV20-1, with 8 bases matching TRBD1. In germline, CDR1 is DFQATT, CDR2 SNEGSKA (reference sequence). J gave up 5 bases and V 6 bases, and 4 bases lay outside the gene matches. This CDR3 region has 12 residues. The CDR3 here is CSASGGQDTQYF. The DNA for the CDR3 is TGCAGTGCCTCAGGGGGCCAAGATACGCAGTATTTT.

The chain carries TRBV27 and TRBJ2-7, with D hard to call. Trimming took 5 bases from V and 2 from J, leaving 13 bases between them. Germline values: CDR1 MNHEY, CDR2 SMNVEV (reference sequence). The CDR3 contains 14 residues. CDR3 sequence (DNA): TGTGCCAGCAGTCCTGAGACTGGAACCTACGAGCAGTACTTC. It translates to CASSPETGTYEQYF.

CDR3 DNA sequence: TGCAGCGCGGGACAGACCTTCAGCACCGGGGAGCTGTTTTTT. Amino acid sequence: CSAGQTFSTGELFF. The J gene is TRBJ2-2, the V gene TRBV29-1; 7 bases align to TRBD1. The CDR3 spans 14 residues. V dropped 7 bases and J dropped 4; count of bases not matched to a gene: 9. The germline V gene has CDR1 SQVTM and CDR2 ANQGSEA.

This clonotype was observed a handful of times. The chain couples TRBV20-1 to TRBJ2-3, with D unresolved. The CDR3 runs to 15 residues. V lost 5 bases and J 1 base, leaving 16 bases between the germline ends. The germline V gene has CDR1 DFQATT and CDR2 SNEGSKA (reference sequence). In DNA, the CDR3 is TGCAGTGCTCTGACACAGATCCCTCGCACAGATACGCAGTATTTT. Amino acid sequence: CSALTQIPRTDTQYF.

In this sample, this clonotype turned up a few times. The chain links TRBV2 to TRBJ2-7, with 8 positions matching TRBD2. CDR3 size: 14 residues. V lost 8 bases, J lost 3 bases, and 9 bases stayed unmatched. The germline V gene has CDR1 SNHLY and CDR2 FYNNEI. The CDR3 coding sequence is TGTGCCAGCGGCTTAGCGGGGCCGTTCTACGAGCAGTACTTC. Amino acids: CASGLAGPFYEQYF.

The chain carries TRBV20-1 and TRBJ2-2; D possibly corresponds to TRBD2 (6 bases). CDR1 is DFQATT, CDR2 SNEGSKA, per germline (reference sequence). The CDR3 length is 13 residues. Trimming cost V 6 bases and J 4 bases, with 12 bases left between them. The CDR3, as DNA: TGCAGTGCCCCAGGGAGGCTCACCGGGGAGCTGTTTTTT. Protein: CSAPGRLTGELFF.

V usage is TRBV4-2 and J usage is TRBJ2-5, with 7 bases aligning to TRBD2. The J call is uncertain, as TRBJ2-7 better fits the DNA end. Germline lookup yields CDR1 LGHNA and CDR2 YNFKEQ. The CDR3 is 16 amino acids. CDR3 DNA: TGTGCCAGCAGCCAAGAAGTGGCTAGCGGAAACTACGAGCAGTACTTC. Translated, it gives CASSQEVASGNYEQYF.

The V call is TRBV5-1, the J call TRBJ2-1; 7 bases are shared with TRBD1. The J call is doubtful: the DNA matches TRBJ2-7 better. CDR3 length: 15 amino acids. The germline gives CDR1 SGHRS, CDR2 YFSETQ. As DNA, the CDR3 is TGCGCCAGCAGCTATGACAGGGCCCCCTACAATGAGCAGTACTTC. It encodes CASSYDRAPYNEQYF.

This chain connects TRBV12-3 or TRBV12-4 to TRBJ1-4; 7 bases agree with TRBD1. This CDR3 comprises 14 residues. The J segment lost 4 bases and the V segment lost 8 bases, leaving 7 bases of the junction unmatched. CDR3 sequence (DNA): TGTGCCAGCTTGGCGACAGGGTTTAATGAAAAACTGTTTTTT. This gives the protein CASLATGFNEKLFF.